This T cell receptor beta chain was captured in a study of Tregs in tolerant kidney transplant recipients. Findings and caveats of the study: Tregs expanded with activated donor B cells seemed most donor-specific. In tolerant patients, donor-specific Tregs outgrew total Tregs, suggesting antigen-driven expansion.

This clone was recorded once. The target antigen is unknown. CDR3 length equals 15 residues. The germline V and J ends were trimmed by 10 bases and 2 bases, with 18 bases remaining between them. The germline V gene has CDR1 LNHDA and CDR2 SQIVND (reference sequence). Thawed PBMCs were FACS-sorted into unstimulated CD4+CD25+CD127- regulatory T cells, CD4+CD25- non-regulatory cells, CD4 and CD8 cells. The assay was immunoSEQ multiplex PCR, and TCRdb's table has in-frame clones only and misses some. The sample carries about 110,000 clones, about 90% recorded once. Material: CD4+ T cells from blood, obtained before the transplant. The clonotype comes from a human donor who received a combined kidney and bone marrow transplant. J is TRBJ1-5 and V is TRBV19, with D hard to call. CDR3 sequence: CATKERELRNQPQHF. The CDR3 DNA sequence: TGTGCCACAAAAGAGAGGGAGTTGCGCAATCAGCCCCAGCATTTT.